This TCR beta chain was sequenced during a study of cytomegalovirus exposure and HLA in healthy donors. Findings and caveats of the study: For cytomegalovirus status, the classifier reportedly gave diagnoses with high specificity and sensitivity.

In the PCR, 60 Vbeta and 13 Jbeta primers were used. Libraries were prepared by immunoSEQ multiplex PCR; TCRdb keeps only in-frame clonotypes and omits some of them. This table has about 160,000 clones, roughly 79% appearing once. This clone has just one count. Its antigen is still unknown. Trimming shortened V by 3 bases and J by 5 bases, and 7 bases separated the two germline ends. CDR3 length: 12 amino acids. Germline CDR1 and CDR2: SGHTA and FQGNSA. J is TRBJ1-2 and V is TRBV7-2; no clear D. The source of this sequence is a woman aged 50 to 65 in good health and CMV-seronegative. The sequencing sample was made of PBMCs. The CDR3 DNA reads TGTGCCAGCAGCTTCTTATCTTATGGCTACACCTTC. Translating it yields CASSFLSYGYTF.